One and the same sample provided the 5 T cell receptor beta chains below, sequenced in a study of regulatory T cells in long-lasting Graves disease. Researchers made TCR beta libraries by using iRepertoire HTBI primers and running Arm-PCR on CDR3 regions. TCRdb re-analysed the multiplex PCR reads in MiXCR, keeping a single row per CDR3 protein. The repertoire holds 400,000 to 500,000 distinct CDR3 sequences, with roughly 17% as singletons. Sample time point: newly diagnosed GD, antithyroid drugs for less than 3 months. PBMCs provided the RNA from which the TCR library was made. Separately, the same data were catalogued under a study of T cells in Graves' hyperthyroidism and ophthalmopathy.

The material was peripheral blood mononuclear cells (PBMCs), obtained at new diagnosis, from a patient treated with antithyroid drugs. These receptors were collected from a woman younger than 35 with Graves disease.

The DNA of the CDR3 is TGCGCCAGCAGCTTGGGGGGGCCGACAGATACGCAGTATTTT. It specifies CASSLGGPTDTQYF. The chain uses TRBV5-1 and TRBJ2-3, with D possibly matching TRBD1 (6 bases). The CDR3 has 14 residues. V was clipped by 0 bases and J by 3 bases, with 8 bases between them. Germline CDR1 and CDR2: SGHRS and YFSETQ.

Only a few counts were recorded for this clonotype. The chain uses TRBV29-1 and TRBJ1-1, with D unclear. V was trimmed by 7 bases and J by 3 bases, leaving 12 bases between them. Germline loops: CDR1 SQVTM, CDR2 ANQGSEA. The CDR3 totals 12 residues. The DNA for the CDR3 is TGCAGCGCACGCGCTTCCGACACTGAAGCTTTCTTT. Its protein product is CSARASDTEAFF.

This clonotype was counted ten times or more. The chain combines TRBV6-2 or TRBV6-3 with TRBJ2-7; 9 bases align to TRBD1. Germline V CDR1 and CDR2: MNHEY, SVGEGT. This CDR3 is 17 amino acids long. J gave up 4 bases and V 2 bases, and 12 bases lay outside the gene matches. CDR3 amino acids: CASSYRGTGKDLYEQYF. The CDR3 region has the DNA TGTGCCAGCAGTTACCGCGGGACAGGGAAAGATCTTTACGAGCAGTACTTC.

The chain recombines TRBV27 with TRBJ2-2; the match to TRBD1 covers 8 bases. CDR1 and CDR2 (germline): MNHEY, SMNVEV (reference sequence). J lost 2 bases, V lost 6 bases, and 8 bases had no gene match. The CDR3 length is 16 residues. In DNA, the CDR3 is TGTGCCAGCAGCCTGTCGGCAGGGGGCAACACCGGGGAGCTGTTTTTT. It specifies CASSLSAGGNTGELFF.

This clonotype was counted a few times. The gene calls are TRBV20-1 and TRBJ1-5; D ambiguous. Germline loops: CDR1 DFQATT, CDR2 SNEGSKA (reference sequence). V gave up 1 base and J gave up 5 bases, with 9 bases separating them. This CDR3 has 13 residues. CDR3 amino acids: CSARGELDQPQHF. The CDR3 DNA reads TGCAGTGCTAGAGGTGAGCTGGATCAGCCCCAGCATTTT.